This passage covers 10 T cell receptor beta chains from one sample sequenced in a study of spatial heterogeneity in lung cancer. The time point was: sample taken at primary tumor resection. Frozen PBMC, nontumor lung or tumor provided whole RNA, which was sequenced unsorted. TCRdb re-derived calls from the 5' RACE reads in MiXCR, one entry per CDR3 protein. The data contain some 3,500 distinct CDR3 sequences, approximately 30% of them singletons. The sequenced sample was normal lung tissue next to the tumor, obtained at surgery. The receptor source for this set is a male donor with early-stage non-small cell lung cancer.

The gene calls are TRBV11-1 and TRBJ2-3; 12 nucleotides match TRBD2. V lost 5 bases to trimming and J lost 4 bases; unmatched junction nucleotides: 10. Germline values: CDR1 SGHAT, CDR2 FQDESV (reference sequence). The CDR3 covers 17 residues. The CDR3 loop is CASSPPTSGSSADTQYF. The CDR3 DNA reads TGTGCCAGCAGCCCACCGACTAGCGGGAGCTCCGCAGATACGCAGTATTTT.

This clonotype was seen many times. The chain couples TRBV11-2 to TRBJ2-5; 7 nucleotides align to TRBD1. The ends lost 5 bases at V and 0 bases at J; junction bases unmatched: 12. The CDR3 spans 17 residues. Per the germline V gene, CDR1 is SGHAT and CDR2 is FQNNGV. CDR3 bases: TGTGCCAGCAGCCGTACAGGGGCCATCCCATACCAAGAGACCCAGTACTTC. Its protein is CASSRTGAIPYQETQYF.

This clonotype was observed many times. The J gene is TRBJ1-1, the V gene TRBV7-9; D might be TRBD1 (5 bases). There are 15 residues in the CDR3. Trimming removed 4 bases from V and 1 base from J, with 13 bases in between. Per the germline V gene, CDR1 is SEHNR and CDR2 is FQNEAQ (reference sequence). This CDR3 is CASSSAWGGNTEAFF. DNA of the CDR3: TGTGCCAGCAGCTCCGCGTGGGGGGGGAACACTGAAGCTTTCTTT.

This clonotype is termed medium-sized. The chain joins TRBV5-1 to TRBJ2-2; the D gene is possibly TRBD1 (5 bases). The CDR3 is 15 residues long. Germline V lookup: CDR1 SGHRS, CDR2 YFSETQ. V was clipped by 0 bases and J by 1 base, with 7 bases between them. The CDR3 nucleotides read TGCGCCAGCAGCTTGGACGGACAGAACACCGGGGAGCTGTTTTTT. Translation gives CASSLDGQNTGELFF.

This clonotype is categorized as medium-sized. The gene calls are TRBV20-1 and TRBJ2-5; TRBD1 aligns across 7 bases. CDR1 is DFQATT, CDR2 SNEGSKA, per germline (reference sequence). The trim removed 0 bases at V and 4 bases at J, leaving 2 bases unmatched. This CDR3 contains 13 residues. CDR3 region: CSAREGGRETQYF. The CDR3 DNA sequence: TGCAGTGCTAGAGAAGGGGGCAGAGAGACCCAGTACTTC.

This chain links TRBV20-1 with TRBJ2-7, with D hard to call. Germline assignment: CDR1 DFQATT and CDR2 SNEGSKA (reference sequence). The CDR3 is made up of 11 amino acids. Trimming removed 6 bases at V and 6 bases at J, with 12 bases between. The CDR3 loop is CSAIARAEQYF. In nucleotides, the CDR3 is TGCAGTGCCATCGCCCGGGCCGAGCAGTACTTC.

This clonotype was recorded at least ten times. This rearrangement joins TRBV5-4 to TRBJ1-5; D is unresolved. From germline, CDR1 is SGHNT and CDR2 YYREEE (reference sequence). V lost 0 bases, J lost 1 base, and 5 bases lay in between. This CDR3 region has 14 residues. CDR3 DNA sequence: TGTGCCAGCAGCTTGGTGGGAAGCAATCAGCCCCAGCATTTT. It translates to CASSLVGSNQPQHF.

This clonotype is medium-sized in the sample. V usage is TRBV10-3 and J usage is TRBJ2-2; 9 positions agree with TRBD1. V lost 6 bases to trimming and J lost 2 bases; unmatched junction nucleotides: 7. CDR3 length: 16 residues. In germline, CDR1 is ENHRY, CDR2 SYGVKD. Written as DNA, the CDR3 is TGTGCCATCAGCACAACAGGGGGCGCAAACACCGGGGAGCTGTTTTTT. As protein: CAISTTGGANTGELFF.

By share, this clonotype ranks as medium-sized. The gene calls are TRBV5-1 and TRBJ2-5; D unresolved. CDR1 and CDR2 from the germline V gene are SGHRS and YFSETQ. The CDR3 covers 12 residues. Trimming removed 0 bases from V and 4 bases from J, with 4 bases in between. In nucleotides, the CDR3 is TGCGCCAGCAGCTTGGTGGGAGAGACCCAGTACTTC. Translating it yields CASSLVGETQYF.

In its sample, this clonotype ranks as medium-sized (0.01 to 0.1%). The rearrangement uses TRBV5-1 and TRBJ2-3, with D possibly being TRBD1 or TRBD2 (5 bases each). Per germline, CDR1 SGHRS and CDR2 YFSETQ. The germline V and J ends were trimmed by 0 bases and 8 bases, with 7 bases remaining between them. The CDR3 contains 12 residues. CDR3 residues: CASSLERGTQYF. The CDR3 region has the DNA TGCGCCAGCAGCTTGGAGAGGGGTACGCAGTATTTT. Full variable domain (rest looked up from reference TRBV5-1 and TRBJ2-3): KAGVTQTPRYLIKTRGQQVTLSCSPISGHRSVSWYQQTPGQGLQFLFEYFSETQRNKGNFPGRFSGRQFSNSRSEMNVSTLELGDSALYLCASSLERGTQYFGPGTRLTVL.